This T cell receptor beta chain emerged from a study of blood T cell repertoires in COVID-19. In the study overall: Spain, Italy and the United States supplied samples that represented acute and convalescent COVID-19. Sample material is recorded as cDNA or gDNA derived from T cells, B-cell-depleted T cells, or PBMCs.

The V and J ends lost 5 bases and 4 bases, in that order; junction bases with no gene match: 10. The CDR3 has 15 amino acids. CDR1 is SGHAT, CDR2 FQNNGV, per germline. In the original analysis: Amplifying reference gene primers gave estimates of nucleated cell counts. The method was immunoSEQ multiplex PCR; TCRdb's version includes in-frame clones alone and lacks a portion of them. D and trimming were read from the DNA, whereas the V and J calls and clone size are those reported in that table. The table includes roughly 110,000 clones, about 82% detected once. Patients of the Seattle cohort, enrolled during active infection, were followed longitudinally.

Sequenced sample: peripheral blood. This receptor was obtained from an elderly man with COVID-19, enrolled during active disease. This chain joins TRBV11-2 and TRBJ2-7, with 8 bases fitting TRBD1. In DNA form, the CDR3 reads TGTGCCAGCAGCCCTCTAGGGACAGGAGCTTACGAGCAGTACTTC. This sequence encodes CASSPLGTGAYEQYF.